The present T cell receptor beta chain was sequenced within a study of STAT5B mutations in CD4+ large granular lymphocyte leukemia (dated by TCRdb to about 2022). Study-wide context: Where cryopreserved patient cells were available, CD8+ cells were depleted first, followed by selection with anti-CD4 microbeads. The TCRbeta repertoires of CD4+ T-cell large granular lymphocyte leukemia patients were compared with the TCRbeta repertoires of healthy blood donors. Flow cytometry performed on FACSCanto II or FACSVerse showed that the purified fractions had more than 95% purity among lymphocytes.

Concerning this clone itself: No cognate antigen has been identified for it. No much larger clone exists at a distance of one base, and base qualities are not known.

The immunoSEQ assay at survey resolution was used to sequence TCRbeta rearrangements from genomic DNA. As for the original processing: Clonotypes above 5% of the repertoire were treated as putative leukemic clones, yielding roughly 60 across 27 patients. In the TCR sequencing data, the lowest productive clonotype frequency that could be detected was 2.59 x 10-5. Only productive TCRbeta rearrangements, meaning sequences that were complete and in-frame, were kept for the analyses. Clonality for each sample was calculated as Simpson clonality in the immunoSEQ Analyzer version 3.0. Clones were grouped by frequency into very rare, small, medium, large (1-20%) or hyperexpanded (>20%) categories. Generation probabilities were estimated with OLGA 1.2.3, V-gene circos plots were made with VDJtools, specificities were looked up in VDJdb, and CDR3 motifs were identified with GLIPH. As stored in TCRdb, this immuneACCESS dataset retains in-frame rearrangements with V and J assigned. A fraction of the clones does not appear; measured against another copy, unresolved V genes explain less than half of the discrepancy, and the remainder lacks a known reason. D and trimming were read from the DNA, whereas the V and J calls and clone size are those reported in that table. This sample is represented by around 5,000 clones; roughly 80% of them were singletons. The ten largest clones represent approximately 58% of the sample.

General conclusions and limits of the study: TRBV06-family usage was enriched among the top patient clones (8/27) compared with healthy controls (2/35). Each patient's main leukemic clonotypes were private, but less than 30% of these clonotypes showed up at low frequency in the non-leukemic repertoires of other patients. Data were not HLA-matched; higher clonality in CD4+ versus CD8+ T-LGLL could reflect the relatively small sample size. Compared with healthy CD4+ repertoires, CD4-sorted patient repertoires appeared more clonal, and this difference remained even after the putative leukemic clones were removed. Heterogeneous cell sources were used for patients, and only 6 or 7 CD4-sorted patient samples were included in the clonality comparison with healthy controls.

Spanning cysteine to phenylalanine, the CDR3 consists of 14 amino acids. The only DNA kept is the CDR3, 42 bases in frame from the first base. Trimming takes 1 base off V and 2 bases off J; junction bases not matched to a gene: 0. From a lookup of the germline V gene, CDR1 and CDR2 are SGHAT and FQNNGV. The CD4+ T-LGLL patients were recruited through hematology units in Padova (Italy), Helsinki (Finland) and Shinshu (Japan). Depending on what sample material was available, patient samples were either unselected PBMC or bead-purified CD4+, CD4+CD8+, CD57+ or CD56+ fractions. Somatic STAT5B mutation profiles obtained by deep amplicon sequencing of the same DNA used for patient TCRbeta data were integrated with the patient TCRbeta data. All TCR-sequenced material derived from peripheral blood: patient blood samples and healthy donor buffy coats. Ficoll-Hypaque gradient centrifugation was used to isolate peripheral blood mononuclear cells. Genomic DNA was extracted with the Gentra Puregene Cell and Tissue kit and quantified on a Qubit 2.0 fluorometer.

The sequence derives from a man aged 80 or over with CD4+ T-cell large granular lymphocyte leukemia. This chain is built from TRBV11-2 and TRBJ2-7; 9 middle bases align to TRBD1. Sequenced material: PBMCs. The CDR3 has the sequence CASSLGQGAYEQYF. The nucleotide sequence is given as TGTGCCAGCAGCTTAGGACAGGGGGCCTACGAGCAGTACTTC.